The 30 T cell receptor beta chains below were found in one sample sequenced in a study of cytomegalovirus exposure and HLA in healthy donors. The primer mix had 60 Vbeta and 13 Jbeta primers. Generated by immunoSEQ multiplex PCR, the TCRdb table keeps only in-frame clones and is missing some. Of around 120,000 clones in the sample, 81% were seen once. Material for sequencing was PBMCs. The receptors derive from a man in his late teens or twenties in good health and CMV-seronegative.

V usage is TRBV25-1 and J usage is TRBJ1-3, with a tentative D call TRBD1 (6 bases). This CDR3 has 15 amino acids. Trimming took 4 bases from V and 10 from J, leaving 20 bases between them. The germline V gene has CDR1 MGHDK and CDR2 SYGVNS. The CDR3 is CASSVGSVMGATIYF. In DNA, the CDR3 is TGTGCCAGCAGTGTCGGATCCGTCATGGGGGCGACCATATATTTT.

This clone was seen a handful of times. The chain is built from TRBV10-1 and TRBJ2-5; 8 bases align to TRBD1. Trimming at V came to 2 bases and at J to 4 bases, leaving 6 bases not matched to a gene. Germline V lookup: CDR1 WNHNN, CDR2 SYGVQD (reference sequence). The CDR3 consists of 15 residues. The CDR3 sequence: CASSEGTGGIETQYF. For the CDR3, the DNA is TGCGCCAGCAGTGAGGGTACAGGGGGGATAGAGACCCAGTACTTC.

The J gene is TRBJ2-5, the V gene TRBV19; 9 nucleotides align to TRBD1. The CDR3 is 14 residues long. V lost 4 bases and J lost 2; bases outside the gene matches: 2. Germline V lookup: CDR1 LNHDA, CDR2 SQIVND (reference sequence). CDR3 in amino acids: CASSTGTGQETQYF. The CDR3 DNA reads as TGTGCCAGTAGTACGGGGACAGGGCAAGAGACCCAGTACTTC.

J is TRBJ2-2 and V is TRBV11-2; the D gene is possibly TRBD2 (5 bases). The CDR3 is made up of 14 amino acids. Germline CDR1 reads SGHAT; CDR2 reads FQNNGV. Trimming pared 0 bases from V and 5 bases from J, leaving 7 bases between. The CDR3 protein is CASSLESGTGELFF. In nucleotides, the CDR3 is TGTGCCAGCAGCTTAGAATCGGGGACCGGGGAGCTGTTTTTT.

V usage is TRBV29-1 and J usage is TRBJ1-2; D gene ambiguous. The ends were cut back, 3 bases at V and 8 bases at J, with 13 bases in the middle. The CDR3 covers 12 residues. The germline V gene has CDR1 SQVTM and CDR2 ANQGSEA. CDR3 in amino acids: CSVEFRDGGYTF. In DNA form, the CDR3 reads TGCAGCGTTGAGTTCCGGGATGGAGGCTACACCTTC. Full variable domain (remainder filled in from reference TRBV29-1 and TRBJ1-2): SAVISQKPSRDICQRGTSLTIQCQVDSQVTMMFWYRQQPGQSLTLIATANQGSEATYESGFVIDKFPISRPNLTFSTLTVSNMSPEDSSIYLCSVEFRDGGYTFGSGTRLTVV.

This chain links TRBV4-2 with TRBJ2-7; 10 bases align to TRBD2. The V gene end was trimmed by 4 bases and the J gene end by 4 bases; junction bases not matched to a gene: 7. From germline, CDR1 is LGHNA and CDR2 YNFKEQ. CDR3 length: 15 residues. The CDR3 loop is CASSPSTSGVYEQYF. CDR3 DNA sequence: TGTGCCAGCAGCCCATCTACTAGCGGGGTTTACGAGCAGTACTTC.

In its sample, this clone was seen once. The chain links TRBV6-1 to TRBJ1-1, with 8 bases fitting TRBD1. Unmatched junction bases numbered 19, after V lost 4 bases and J lost 6 bases. The CDR3 contains 18 residues. CDR1 MNHNS and CDR2 SASEGT come from the germline V gene. As DNA, the CDR3 is TGTGCCAGCAGTGGAACCGGGACAGGCTTTCCCGGAAACGCTGAAGCTTTCTTT. This sequence encodes CASSGTGTGFPGNAEAFF.

The gene calls are TRBV6-5 and TRBJ1-1, with D uncertain. Trimming took off 0 bases at V and 0 bases at J, with 11 bases between the two ends. The CDR3 runs to 16 residues. Germline V CDR1 and CDR2: MNHEY, SVGAGI. Here the CDR3 reads CASSYSTTVMNTEAFF. CDR3 in DNA: TGTGCCAGCAGTTACTCGACTACAGTAATGAACACTGAAGCTTTCTTT.

The gene calls are TRBV5-1 and TRBJ1-1; TRBD1 agrees at 7 bases. V lost 2 bases, J lost 2 bases, and 9 bases stayed unmatched. This CDR3 is 16 amino acids long. In germline, CDR1 is SGHRS, CDR2 YFSETQ. The CDR3 DNA reads TGCGCCAGCAGCTTAAACTCGGGACAGCTTAACACTGAAGCTTTCTTT. It yields the protein CASSLNSGQLNTEAFF.

The CDR3 loop reads CASIPGTNTEAFF. The DNA of the CDR3 is TGTGCCAGTATACCGGGAACGAACACTGAAGCTTTCTTT. The chain carries TRBV6-6 and TRBJ1-1; D is ambiguous. The CDR3 is made up of 13 amino acids. CDR1 and CDR2 from the germline V gene are MNHNY and SVGAGI (reference sequence). Trimming shortened V by 9 bases and J by 1 base, and 12 bases separated the two germline ends.

With regard to this clone: The sample holds other DNA sequences that translate to the same CDR3. The V gene is TRBV18, the J gene TRBJ1-1, with a possible D match to TRBD1 (6 bases). The CDR3 extends over 13 amino acids. V was pared by 4 bases and J by 1 base, with 7 bases between. Germline loops: CDR1 KGHSH, CDR2 LQKENI. In nucleotides, the CDR3 is TGTGCCAGCTCACTGGGACAGAACACTGAAGCTTTCTTT. Translating it yields CASSLGQNTEAFF.

The chain carries TRBV7-9 and TRBJ1-2; tentative D call: TRBD1 (6 bases). Germline V lookup: CDR1 SEHNR, CDR2 FQNEAQ (reference sequence). This CDR3 is 16 amino acids long. Deletions cut 3 bases from V and 5 bases from J, with 19 bases between. CDR3 DNA: TGTGCCAGCAGCTTCCCCCAAACAGGGTTACCATATGGCTACACCTTC. Amino acid sequence: CASSFPQTGLPYGYTF.

This clone was recorded a few times. The V gene is TRBV10-2, the J gene TRBJ2-5; no reliable D call. The CDR3 extends over 15 amino acids. CDR1 and CDR2 (germline): WSHSY, SAAADI. Trimming stripped 4 bases from V and 1 base from J, with 13 bases between. In nucleotides, the CDR3 is TGCGCCAGCAGTGTAAGCCAGCGAGGCCAAGAGACCCAGTACTTC. Translated, it gives CASSVSQRGQETQYF.

This clone has a single count. V and J are TRBV28 and TRBJ1-1, with D maybe TRBD1 (5 bases). The CDR3 totals 13 residues. Trimming left V 7 bases short and J 5 bases short, with 14 bases between. Per the germline V gene, CDR1 is MDHEN and CDR2 is SYDVKM. CDR3 in amino acids: CASTWRGWTEAFF. CDR3 nucleotides: TGTGCCAGCACCTGGCGGGGGTGGACTGAAGCTTTCTTT.

The chain joins TRBV28 to TRBJ1-2; D is unclear. This CDR3 contains 10 residues. In germline, CDR1 is MDHEN, CDR2 SYDVKM. The V gene lost 4 bases and the J gene lost 7 bases, with 4 bases spanning the gap. This CDR3 is CASSSGGYTF. The DNA for the CDR3 is TGTGCCAGCAGTTCCGGTGGCTACACCTTC.

The chain joins TRBV25-1 to TRBJ1-4, with D perhaps TRBD1 (5 bases). The CDR3 sequence is 16 residues long. Germline V gene sequence: CDR1 MGHDK, CDR2 SYGVNS. The V end lost 1 base, the J end lost 6 bases, and 15 bases lay between the germline ends. CDR3 amino acids: CASSELTVRWDEKLFF. The DNA for the CDR3 is TGTGCCAGCAGTGAATTGACAGTAAGATGGGATGAAAAACTGTTTTTT.

This clone was observed a handful of times. The chain has TRBV6-1 and TRBJ1-2; D gene ambiguous. CDR3 length equals 13 residues. Per the germline V gene, CDR1 is MNHNS and CDR2 is SASEGT. With 2 bases removed from V and 4 bases from J, the gap between germline ends came to 8 bases. The CDR3 nucleotides read TGTGCCAGCAGTGAAAAGAGGGTCTATGGCTACACCTTC. This sequence encodes CASSEKRVYGYTF.

The chain employs TRBV5-4 and TRBJ1-2, with a weak D call TRBD1 (5 bases). The CDR3 extends over 16 amino acids. From germline, CDR1 is SGHNT and CDR2 YYREEE (reference sequence). V was pared by 5 bases and J by 5 bases, with 22 bases between. Written as DNA, the CDR3 is TGTGCCAGCAGACCTAAGACAGCTTCCTGGATTTATGGCTACACCTTC. Translated: CASRPKTASWIYGYTF.

The V gene is TRBV5-1, the J gene TRBJ1-1, with 7 bases identical to TRBD1. CDR1 and CDR2 from the germline V gene are SGHRS and YFSETQ. J was trimmed by 5 bases and V by 0 bases; bases with no gene match: 7. CDR3 size: 15 residues. The CDR3 DNA follows: TGCGCCAGCAGCTTGGAAGGGGGCGCGGGGACTGAAGCTTTCTTT. It yields the protein CASSLEGGAGTEAFF.

J is TRBJ1-3 and V is TRBV4-2; D perhaps matches TRBD1 (6 bases). Germline V gene sequence: CDR1 LGHNA, CDR2 YNFKEQ. CDR3 length: 18 amino acids. V was pared by 0 bases and J by 2 bases, with 17 bases between. CDR3 in amino acids: CASSQEGGYGGPGNTIYF. For the CDR3, the DNA is TGTGCCAGCAGCCAAGAAGGGGGGTACGGGGGGCCTGGAAACACCATATATTTT.

This chain joins TRBV2 and TRBJ2-2; 7 nucleotides agree with TRBD1. The CDR3 spans 17 residues. Looked up from germline, CDR1 is SNHLY and CDR2 is FYNNEI. V was clipped by 8 bases and J by 1 base; unmatched bases: 13. CDR3 residues: CASSPHYRGRNTGELFF. CDR3 DNA sequence: TGTGCCAGCTCCCCCCACTACAGGGGAAGGAACACCGGGGAGCTGTTTTTT.

This clone was found once. CDR3 in amino acids: CASTPLGGRGYEQYF. For the CDR3, the DNA is TGTGCCAGCACTCCTTTAGGGGGGAGGGGCTACGAGCAGTACTTC. V usage is TRBV28 and J usage is TRBJ2-7, with D possibly being TRBD2 (7 bases). Trimming took off 7 bases at V and 3 bases at J, with 19 bases between the two ends. Germline-derived CDR1 and CDR2 are MDHEN and SYDVKM. This CDR3 has 15 amino acids.

The rearrangement links TRBV5-6 to TRBJ1-4; TRBD1 agrees at 9 bases. Germline CDR1 is SGHDT and CDR2 is YYEEEE. V lost 1 base and J lost 10; bases outside the gene matches: 8. CDR3 length equals 15 residues. The CDR3 bases are TGTGCCAGCAGCTTGACCACAGGGGGCTGGGGAAAACTGTTTTTT. Its translation: CASSLTTGGWGKLFF.

The chain combines TRBV11-2 with TRBJ1-6; tentative D call: TRBD1 (5 bases). V was clipped by 3 bases and J by 8 bases, with 11 bases between them. The CDR3 totals 14 residues. Germline CDR1 is SGHAT and CDR2 is FQNNGV. The CDR3 DNA is TGTGCCAGCAGCTTGCAGGGTTGGGATTCACCCCTCCACTTT. Residues: CASSLQGWDSPLHF.

The V gene is TRBV7-6, the J gene TRBJ1-1; possible D gene TRBD1, 6 bases. The CDR3 totals 12 residues. Trimming stripped 3 bases from V and 7 bases from J, with 9 bases between. CDR1 and CDR2 from the germline V gene are SGHVS and FNYEAQ. CDR3 sequence reads: CASSFTGNEAFF. In DNA form, the CDR3 reads TGTGCCAGCAGCTTTACAGGGAATGAAGCTTTCTTT. Supplemented by reference TRBV7-6 and TRBJ1-1, the full variable domain reads GAGVSQSPRYKVTKRGQDVALRCDPISGHVSLYWYRQALGQGPEFLTYFNYEAQQDKSGLPNDRFSAERPEGSISTLTIQRTEQRDSAMYRCASSFTGNEAFFGQGTRLTVV.

The chain couples TRBV6-1 to TRBJ1-2; 8 bases are shared with TRBD1. CDR1 and CDR2 from the germline V gene are MNHNS and SASEGT. The CDR3 consists of 15 residues. V lost 5 bases to trimming and J lost 1 base; unmatched junction nucleotides: 6. CDR3 sequence: CASSSGTGFNYGYTF. The CDR3 DNA is TGTGCCAGCAGTTCCGGGACAGGATTTAACTATGGCTACACCTTC.

CDR3 sequence: CASSMTGETEAFF. CDR3 DNA sequence: TGTGCCAGTAGCATGACAGGGGAGACTGAAGCTTTCTTT. The gene calls are TRBV11-2 and TRBJ1-1; TRBD1 agrees at 8 bases. CDR1 and CDR2 (germline): SGHAT, FQNNGV. J was trimmed by 5 bases and V by 9 bases; bases with no gene match: 8. The CDR3 covers 13 residues.

The chain is built from TRBV10-3 and TRBJ2-1; 11 bases are shared with TRBD2. This CDR3 region has 16 residues. CDR1 is ENHRY, CDR2 SYGVKD, per germline. V shed 2 bases, J shed 2 bases, and the junction held 2 bases outside the gene matches. CDR3 sequence (DNA): TGTGCCATCAGTGAGGTAGCGGGGGGGGCCTACAATGAGCAGTTCTTC. Translation gives CAISEVAGGAYNEQFF.

V is TRBV7-9 and J is TRBJ2-7; D ambiguous. V gave up 5 bases and J gave up 4 bases, with 6 bases separating them. CDR3 length equals 11 residues. Germline values: CDR1 SEHNR, CDR2 FQNEAQ (reference sequence). The CDR3 nucleotides read TGTGCCAGCAGCATTAAATACGAGCAGTACTTC. Its protein product is CASSIKYEQYF.

The rearrangement uses TRBV19 and TRBJ1-6, with 8 positions matching TRBD1. After removal of 5 bases from V and 14 bases from J, the junction contained 11 bases not matched to a gene. Germline V gene lookup returns CDR1 LNHDA and CDR2 SQIVND (reference sequence). The CDR3 spans 14 residues. The DNA for the CDR3 is TGTGCCAGTAGTGTGGACAGGGCTAATAGAGCCCTCCACTTT. It codes for CASSVDRANRALHF. Using reference TRBV19 and TRBJ1-6 for the parts outside the CDR3, the full variable domain is DGGITQSPKYLFRKEGQNVTLSCEQNLNHDAMYWYRQDPGQGLRLIYYSQIVNDFQKGDIAEGYSVSREKKESFPLTVTSAQKNPTAFYLCASSVDRANRALHFGNGTRLTVT.